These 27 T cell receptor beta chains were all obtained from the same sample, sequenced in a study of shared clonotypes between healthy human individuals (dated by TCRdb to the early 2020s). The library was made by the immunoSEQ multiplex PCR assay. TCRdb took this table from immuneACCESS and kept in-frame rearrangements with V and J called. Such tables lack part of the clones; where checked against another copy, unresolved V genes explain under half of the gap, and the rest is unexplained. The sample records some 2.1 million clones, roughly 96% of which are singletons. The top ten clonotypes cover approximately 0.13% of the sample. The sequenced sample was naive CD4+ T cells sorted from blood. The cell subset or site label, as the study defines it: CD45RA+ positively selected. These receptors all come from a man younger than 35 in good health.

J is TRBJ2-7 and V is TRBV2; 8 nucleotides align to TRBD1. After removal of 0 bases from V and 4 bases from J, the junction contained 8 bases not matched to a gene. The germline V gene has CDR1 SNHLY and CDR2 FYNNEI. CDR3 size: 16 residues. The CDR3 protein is CASSEARTGFNYEQYF. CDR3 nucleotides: TGTGCCAGCAGTGAAGCGAGGACAGGGTTTAATTACGAGCAGTACTTC. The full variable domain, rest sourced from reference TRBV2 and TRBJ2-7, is EPEVTQTPSHQVTQMGQEVILRCVPISNHLYFYWYRQILGQKVEFLVSFYNNEISEKSEIFDDQFSVERPDGSNFTLKIRSTKLEDSAMYFCASSEARTGFNYEQYFGPGTRLTVT.

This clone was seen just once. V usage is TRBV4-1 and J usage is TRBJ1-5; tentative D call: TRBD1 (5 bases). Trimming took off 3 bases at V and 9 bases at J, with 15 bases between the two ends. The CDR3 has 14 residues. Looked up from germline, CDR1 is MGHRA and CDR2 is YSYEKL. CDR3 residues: CASSHPGGVWPQHF. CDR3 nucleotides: TGCGCCAGCAGCCATCCCGGGGGAGTCTGGCCCCAGCATTTT.

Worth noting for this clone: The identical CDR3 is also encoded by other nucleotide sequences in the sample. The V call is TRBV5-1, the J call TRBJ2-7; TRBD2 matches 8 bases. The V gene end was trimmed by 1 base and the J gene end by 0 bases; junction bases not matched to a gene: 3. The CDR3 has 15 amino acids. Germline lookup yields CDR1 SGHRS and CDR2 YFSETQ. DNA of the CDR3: TGCGCCAGCAGCTTGTTGACTAGCGCCTCCTACGAGCAGTACTTC. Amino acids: CASSLLTSASYEQYF. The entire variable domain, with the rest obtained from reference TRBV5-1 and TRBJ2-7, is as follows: KAGVTQTPRYLIKTRGQQVTLSCSPISGHRSVSWYQQTPGQGLQFLFEYFSETQRNKGNFPGRFSGRQFSNSRSEMNVSTLELGDSALYLCASSLLTSASYEQYFGPGTRLTVT.

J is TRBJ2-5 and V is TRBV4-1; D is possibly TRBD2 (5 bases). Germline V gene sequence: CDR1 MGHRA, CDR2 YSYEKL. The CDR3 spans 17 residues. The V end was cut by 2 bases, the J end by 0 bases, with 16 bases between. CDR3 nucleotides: TGCGCCAGCAGCCAATTTTACGTCGGCGGGTACCAAGAGACCCAGTACTTC. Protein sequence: CASSQFYVGGYQETQYF.

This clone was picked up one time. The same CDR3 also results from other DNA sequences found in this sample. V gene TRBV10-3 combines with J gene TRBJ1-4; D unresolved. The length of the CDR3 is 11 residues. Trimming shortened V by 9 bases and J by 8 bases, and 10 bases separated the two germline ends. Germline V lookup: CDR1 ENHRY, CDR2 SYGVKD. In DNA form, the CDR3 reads TGTGCCATTGGAGGTGGGGAAAAACTGTTTTTT. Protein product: CAIGGGEKLFF.

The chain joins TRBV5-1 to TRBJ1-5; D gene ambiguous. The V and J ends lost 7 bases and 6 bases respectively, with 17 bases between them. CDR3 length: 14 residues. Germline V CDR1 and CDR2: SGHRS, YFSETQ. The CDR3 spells CASPLIGGGQPQHF. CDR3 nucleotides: TGCGCCAGCCCTTTAATTGGAGGAGGTCAGCCCCAGCATTTT.

The DNA for the CDR3 is TGTGCCAGCAGCTATCAGGGTTACAGCTCCTACAATGAGCAGTTCTTC. Translated, it gives CASSYQGYSSYNEQFF. The chain recombines TRBV7-8 with TRBJ2-1; D perhaps matches TRBD1 (5 bases). V lost 4 bases to trimming and J lost 0 bases, with 13 bases between them. The CDR3 loop spans 16 amino acids. Germline loops: CDR1 SGHVS, CDR2 FQNEAQ.

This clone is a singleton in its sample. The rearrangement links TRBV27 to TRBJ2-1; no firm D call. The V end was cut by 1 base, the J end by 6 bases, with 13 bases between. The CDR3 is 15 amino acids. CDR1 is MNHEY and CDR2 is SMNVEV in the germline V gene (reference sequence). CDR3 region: CASSLYDRPSNEQFF. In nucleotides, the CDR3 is TGTGCCAGCAGTTTATATGATAGACCTTCCAATGAGCAGTTCTTC.

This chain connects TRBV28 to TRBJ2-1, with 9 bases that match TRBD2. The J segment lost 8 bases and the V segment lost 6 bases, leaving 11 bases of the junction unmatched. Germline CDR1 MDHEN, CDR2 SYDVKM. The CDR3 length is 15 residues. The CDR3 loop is CASRVAGVGSDEQFF. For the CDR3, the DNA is TGTGCCAGCAGGGTAGCGGGGGTCGGTTCGGATGAGCAGTTCTTC.

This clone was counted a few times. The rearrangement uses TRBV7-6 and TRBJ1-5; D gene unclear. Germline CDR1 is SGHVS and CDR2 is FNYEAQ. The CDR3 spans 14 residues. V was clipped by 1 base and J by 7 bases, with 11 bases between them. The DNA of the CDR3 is TGTGCCAGCAGCTTAGGTTCCCCCCGGCAGCCCCAGCATTTT. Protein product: CASSLGSPRQPQHF.

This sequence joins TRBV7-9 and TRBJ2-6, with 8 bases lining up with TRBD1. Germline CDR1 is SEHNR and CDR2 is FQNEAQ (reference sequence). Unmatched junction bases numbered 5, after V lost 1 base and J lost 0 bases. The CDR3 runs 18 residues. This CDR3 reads CASSLVTGVLSGANVLTF. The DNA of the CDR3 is TGTGCCAGCAGCTTAGTGACAGGGGTTCTCTCTGGGGCCAACGTCCTGACTTTC.

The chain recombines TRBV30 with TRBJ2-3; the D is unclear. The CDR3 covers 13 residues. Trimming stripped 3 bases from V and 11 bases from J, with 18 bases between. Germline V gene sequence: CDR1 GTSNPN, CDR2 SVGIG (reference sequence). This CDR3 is CAWRALAGSGQYF. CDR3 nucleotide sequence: TGTGCCTGGAGGGCACTGGCTGGATCCGGGCAGTATTTT.

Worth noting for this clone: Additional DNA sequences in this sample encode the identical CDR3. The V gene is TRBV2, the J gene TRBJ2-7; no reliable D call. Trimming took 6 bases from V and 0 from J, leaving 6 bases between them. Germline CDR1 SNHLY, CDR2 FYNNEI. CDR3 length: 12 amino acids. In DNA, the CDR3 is TGTGCCAGCAGGGAAACCTCCTACGAGCAGTACTTC. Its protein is CASRETSYEQYF.

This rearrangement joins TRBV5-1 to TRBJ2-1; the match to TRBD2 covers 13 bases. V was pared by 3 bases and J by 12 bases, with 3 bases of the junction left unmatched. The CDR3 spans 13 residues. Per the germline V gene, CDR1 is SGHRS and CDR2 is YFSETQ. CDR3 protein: CASSSGLAGVQFF. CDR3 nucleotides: TGCGCCAGCAGCTCTGGACTAGCGGGGGTGCAGTTCTTC.

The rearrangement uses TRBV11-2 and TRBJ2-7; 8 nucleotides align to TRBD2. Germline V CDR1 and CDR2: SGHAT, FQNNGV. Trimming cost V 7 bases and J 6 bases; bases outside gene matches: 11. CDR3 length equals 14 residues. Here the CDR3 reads CASTPIGGGIEQYF. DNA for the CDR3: TGTGCCAGCACCCCTATCGGGGGGGGCATCGAGCAGTACTTC.

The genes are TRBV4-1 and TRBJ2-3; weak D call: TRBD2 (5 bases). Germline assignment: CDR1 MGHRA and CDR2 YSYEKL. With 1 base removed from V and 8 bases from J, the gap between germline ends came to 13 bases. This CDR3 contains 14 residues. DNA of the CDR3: TGCGCCAGCAGCCAAGTAGGTAGCGTGGGTACGCAGTATTTT. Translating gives CASSQVGSVGTQYF.

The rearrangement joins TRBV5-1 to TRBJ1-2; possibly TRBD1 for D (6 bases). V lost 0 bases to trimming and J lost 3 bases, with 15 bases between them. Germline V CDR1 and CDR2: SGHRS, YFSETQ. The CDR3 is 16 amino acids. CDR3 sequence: CASSLVRGNEDYGYTF. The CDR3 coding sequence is TGCGCCAGCAGCTTGGTCAGGGGCAATGAGGACTATGGCTACACCTTC.

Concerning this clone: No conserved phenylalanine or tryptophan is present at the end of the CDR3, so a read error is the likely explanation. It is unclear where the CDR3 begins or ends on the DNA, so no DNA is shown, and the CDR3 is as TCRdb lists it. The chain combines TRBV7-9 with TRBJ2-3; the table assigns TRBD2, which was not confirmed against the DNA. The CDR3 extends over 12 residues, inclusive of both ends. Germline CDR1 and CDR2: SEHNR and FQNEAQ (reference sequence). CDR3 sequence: CASSVSGRAKAS.

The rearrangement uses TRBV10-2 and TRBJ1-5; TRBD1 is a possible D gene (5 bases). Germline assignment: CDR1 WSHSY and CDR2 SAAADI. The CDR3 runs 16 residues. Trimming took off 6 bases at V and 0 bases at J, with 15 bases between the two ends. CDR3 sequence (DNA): TGCGCCAGCAGCCCCGGACACTCCTCTAGCAATCAGCCCCAGCATTTT. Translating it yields CASSPGHSSSNQPQHF.

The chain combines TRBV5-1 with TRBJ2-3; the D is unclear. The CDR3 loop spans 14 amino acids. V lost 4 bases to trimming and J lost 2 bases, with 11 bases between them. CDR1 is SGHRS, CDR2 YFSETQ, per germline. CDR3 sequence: CASSIGSNTDTQYF. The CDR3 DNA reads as TGCGCCAGCAGCATCGGGTCGAACACAGATACGCAGTATTTT.

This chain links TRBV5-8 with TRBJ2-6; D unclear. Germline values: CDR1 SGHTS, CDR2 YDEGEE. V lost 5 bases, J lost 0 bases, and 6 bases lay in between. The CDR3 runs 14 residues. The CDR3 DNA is TGTGCCAGCAGGGGGTACTCTGGGGCCAACGTCCTGACTTTC. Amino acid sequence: CASRGYSGANVLTF.

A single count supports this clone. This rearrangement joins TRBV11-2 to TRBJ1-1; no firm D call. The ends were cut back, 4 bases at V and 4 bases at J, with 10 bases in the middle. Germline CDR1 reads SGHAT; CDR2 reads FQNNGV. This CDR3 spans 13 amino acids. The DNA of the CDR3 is TGTGCCAGCAGCTCCCTGGCGGGCACTGAAGCTTTCTTT. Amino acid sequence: CASSSLAGTEAFF.

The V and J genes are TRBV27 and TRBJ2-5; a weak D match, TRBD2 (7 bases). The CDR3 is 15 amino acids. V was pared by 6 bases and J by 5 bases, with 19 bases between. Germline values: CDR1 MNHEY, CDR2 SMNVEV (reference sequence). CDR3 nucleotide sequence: TGTGCCAGCAGATCCTTGGGGGGGCGCGAGGAGACCCAGTACTTC. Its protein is CASRSLGGREETQYF.

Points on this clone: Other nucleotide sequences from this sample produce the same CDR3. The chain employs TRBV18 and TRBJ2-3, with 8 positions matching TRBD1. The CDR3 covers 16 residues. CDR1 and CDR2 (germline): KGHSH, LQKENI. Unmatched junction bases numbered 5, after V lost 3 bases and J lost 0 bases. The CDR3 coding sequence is TGTGCCAGCTCACCGCGACAGGGGATCAGCACAGATACGCAGTATTTT. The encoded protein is CASSPRQGISTDTQYF. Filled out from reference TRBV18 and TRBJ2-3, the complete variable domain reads NAGVMQNPRHLVRRRGQEARLRCSPMKGHSHVYWYRQLPEEGLKFMVYLQKENIIDESGMPKERFSAEFPKEGPSILRIQQVVRGDSAAYFCASSPRQGISTDTQYFGPGTRLTVL.

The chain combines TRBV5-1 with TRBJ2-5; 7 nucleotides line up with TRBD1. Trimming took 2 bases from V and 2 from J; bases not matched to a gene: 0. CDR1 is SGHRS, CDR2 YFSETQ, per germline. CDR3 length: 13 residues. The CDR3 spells CASSFRGQETQYF. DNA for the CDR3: TGCGCCAGCAGCTTCAGGGGGCAAGAGACCCAGTACTTC.

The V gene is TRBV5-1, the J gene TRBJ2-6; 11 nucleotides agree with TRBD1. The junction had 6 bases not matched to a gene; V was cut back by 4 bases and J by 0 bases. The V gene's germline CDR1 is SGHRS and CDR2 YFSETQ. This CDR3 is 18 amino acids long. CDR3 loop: CASSLGQGAFSGANVLTF. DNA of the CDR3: TGCGCCAGCAGCCTCGGACAGGGGGCCTTCTCTGGGGCCAACGTCCTGACTTTC.

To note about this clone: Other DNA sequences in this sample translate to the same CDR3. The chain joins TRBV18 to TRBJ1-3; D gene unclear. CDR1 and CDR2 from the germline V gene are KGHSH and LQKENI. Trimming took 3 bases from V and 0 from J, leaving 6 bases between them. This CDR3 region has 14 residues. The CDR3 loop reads CASSPGSSGNTIYF. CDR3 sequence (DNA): TGTGCCAGCTCACCTGGGAGCTCTGGAAACACCATATATTTT.